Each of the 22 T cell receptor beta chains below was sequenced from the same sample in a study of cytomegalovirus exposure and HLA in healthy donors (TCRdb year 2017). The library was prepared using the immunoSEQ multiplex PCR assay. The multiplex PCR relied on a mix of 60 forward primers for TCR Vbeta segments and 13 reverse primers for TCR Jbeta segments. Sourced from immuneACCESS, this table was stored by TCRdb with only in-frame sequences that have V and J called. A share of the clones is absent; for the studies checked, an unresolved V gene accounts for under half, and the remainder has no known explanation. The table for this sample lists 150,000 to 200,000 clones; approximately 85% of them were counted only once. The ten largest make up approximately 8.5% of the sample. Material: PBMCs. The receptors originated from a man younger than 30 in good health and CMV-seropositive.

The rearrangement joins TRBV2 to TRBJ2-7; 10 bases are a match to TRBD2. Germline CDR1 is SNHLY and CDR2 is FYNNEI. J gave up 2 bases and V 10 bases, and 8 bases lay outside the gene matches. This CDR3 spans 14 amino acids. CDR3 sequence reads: CATAWTSGTYEQYF. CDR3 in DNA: TGTGCCACCGCCTGGACTAGCGGTACCTACGAGCAGTACTTC.

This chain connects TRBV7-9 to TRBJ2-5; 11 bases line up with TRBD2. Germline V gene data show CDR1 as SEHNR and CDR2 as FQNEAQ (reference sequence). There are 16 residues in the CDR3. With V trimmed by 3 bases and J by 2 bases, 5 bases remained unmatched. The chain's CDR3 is CASSFGTSGGQETQYF. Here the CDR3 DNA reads TGTGCCAGCAGCTTCGGTACTAGCGGGGGTCAAGAGACCCAGTACTTC. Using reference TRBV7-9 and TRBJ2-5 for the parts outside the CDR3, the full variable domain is DTGVSQNPRHKITKRGQNVTFRCDPISEHNRLYWYRQTLGQGPEFLTYFQNEAQLEKSRLLSDRFSAERPKGSFSTLEIQRTEQGDSAMYLCASSFGTSGGQETQYFGPGTRLLVL.

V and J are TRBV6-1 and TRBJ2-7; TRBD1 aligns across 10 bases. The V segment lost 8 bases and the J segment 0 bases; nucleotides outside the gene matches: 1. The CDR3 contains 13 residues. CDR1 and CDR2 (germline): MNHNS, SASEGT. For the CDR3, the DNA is TGTGCCAGCCGGACAGGGGGCTCCTACGAGCAGTACTTC. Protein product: CASRTGGSYEQYF.

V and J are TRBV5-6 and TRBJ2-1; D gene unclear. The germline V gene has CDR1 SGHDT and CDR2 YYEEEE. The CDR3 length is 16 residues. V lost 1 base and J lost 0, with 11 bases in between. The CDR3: CASSLTPGNSYNEQFF. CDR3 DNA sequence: TGTGCCAGCAGCTTGACTCCGGGTAACTCCTACAATGAGCAGTTCTTC. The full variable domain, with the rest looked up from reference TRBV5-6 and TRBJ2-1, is DAGVTQSPTHLIKTRGQQVTLRCSPKSGHDTVSWYQQALGQGPQFIFQYYEEEERQRGNFPDRFSGHQFPNYSSELNVNALLLGDSALYLCASSLTPGNSYNEQFFGPGTRLTVL.

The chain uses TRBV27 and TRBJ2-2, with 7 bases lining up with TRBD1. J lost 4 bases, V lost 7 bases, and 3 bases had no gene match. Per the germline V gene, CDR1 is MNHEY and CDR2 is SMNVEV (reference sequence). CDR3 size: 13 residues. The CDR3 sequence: CASNRGATGELFF. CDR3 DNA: TGTGCCAGCAACAGGGGCGCCACCGGGGAGCTGTTTTTT.

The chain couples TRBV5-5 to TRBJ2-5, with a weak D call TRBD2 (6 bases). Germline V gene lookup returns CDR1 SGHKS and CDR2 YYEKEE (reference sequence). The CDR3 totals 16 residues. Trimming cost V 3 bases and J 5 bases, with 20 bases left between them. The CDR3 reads CASSSGTPKRGETQYF. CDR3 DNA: TGTGCCAGCAGCTCCGGGACCCCGAAACGGGGGGAGACCCAGTACTTC. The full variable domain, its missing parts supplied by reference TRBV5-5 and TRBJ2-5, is DAGVTQSPTHLIKTRGQQVTLRCSPISGHKSVSWYQQVLGQGPQFIFQYYEKEERGRGNFPDRFSARQFPNYSSELNVNALLLGDSALYLCASSSGTPKRGETQYFGPGTRLLVL.

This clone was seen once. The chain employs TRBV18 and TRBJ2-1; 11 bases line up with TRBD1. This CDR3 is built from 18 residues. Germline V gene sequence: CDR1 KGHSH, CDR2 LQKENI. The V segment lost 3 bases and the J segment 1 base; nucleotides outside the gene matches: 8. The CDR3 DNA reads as TGTGCCAGCTCACCGCCCGGACAGGGGGCGTTTTCCTACAATGAGCAGTTCTTC. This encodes CASSPPGQGAFSYNEQFF. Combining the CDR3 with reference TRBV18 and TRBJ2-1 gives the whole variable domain NAGVMQNPRHLVRRRGQEARLRCSPMKGHSHVYWYRQLPEEGLKFMVYLQKENIIDESGMPKERFSAEFPKEGPSILRIQQVVRGDSAAYFCASSPPGQGAFSYNEQFFGPGTRLTVL.

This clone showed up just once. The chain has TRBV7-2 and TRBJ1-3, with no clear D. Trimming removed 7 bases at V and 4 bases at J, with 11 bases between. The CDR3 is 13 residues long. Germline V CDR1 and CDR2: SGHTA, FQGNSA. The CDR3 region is CASTSPLGNTIYF. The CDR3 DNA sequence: TGTGCCAGCACCTCCCCCCTGGGAAACACCATATATTTT.

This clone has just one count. CDR3 nucleotides: TGTGCCAGCAGCGTCCAACAGGCCAACTATGGCTACACCTTC. It yields the protein CASSVQQANYGYTF. This rearrangement joins TRBV9 to TRBJ1-2, with a tentative D call TRBD1 (5 bases). Looked up from germline, CDR1 is SGDLS and CDR2 is YYNGEE. The V end lost 2 bases, the J end lost 2 bases, and 10 bases lay between the germline ends. The CDR3 extends over 14 amino acids.

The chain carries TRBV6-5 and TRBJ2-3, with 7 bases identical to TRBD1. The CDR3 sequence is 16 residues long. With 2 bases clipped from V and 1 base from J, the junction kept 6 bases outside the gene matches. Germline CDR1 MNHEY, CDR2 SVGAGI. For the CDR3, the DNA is TGTGCCAGCAGTTACCATGGACAGGTTGGCACAGATACGCAGTATTTT. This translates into CASSYHGQVGTDTQYF.

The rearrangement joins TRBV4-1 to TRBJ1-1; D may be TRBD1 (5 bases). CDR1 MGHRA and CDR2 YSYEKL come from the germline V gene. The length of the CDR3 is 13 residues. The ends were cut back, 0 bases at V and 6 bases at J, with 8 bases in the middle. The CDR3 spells CASSQDLGAEAFF. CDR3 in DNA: TGCGCCAGCAGCCAAGATCTAGGGGCTGAAGCTTTCTTT.

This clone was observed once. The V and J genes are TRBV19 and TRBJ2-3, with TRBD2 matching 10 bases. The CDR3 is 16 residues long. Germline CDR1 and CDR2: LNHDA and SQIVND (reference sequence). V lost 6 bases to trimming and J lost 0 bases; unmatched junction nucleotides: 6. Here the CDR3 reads CASSKLLAGSTDTQYF. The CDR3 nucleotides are TGTGCCAGTAGCAAACTACTAGCGGGGAGCACAGATACGCAGTATTTT.

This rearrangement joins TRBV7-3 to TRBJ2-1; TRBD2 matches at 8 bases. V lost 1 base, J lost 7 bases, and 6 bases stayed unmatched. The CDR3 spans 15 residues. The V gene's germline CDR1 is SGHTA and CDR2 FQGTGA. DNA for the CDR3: TGTGCCAGCAGCTTAATTGGCGGGGGGACGAATGAGCAGTTCTTC. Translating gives CASSLIGGGTNEQFF.

The CDR3 region has the DNA TGTGCCAGCAGCTTGGGGGACGGGGGATTCAAAAACATTCAGTACTTC. Translation: CASSLGDGGFKNIQYF. The chain is built from TRBV7-9 and TRBJ2-4; D may be TRBD2 (6 bases). Trimming cost V 3 bases and J 3 bases, with 15 bases left between them. The CDR3 spans 16 residues. Per germline, CDR1 SEHNR and CDR2 FQNEAQ (reference sequence).

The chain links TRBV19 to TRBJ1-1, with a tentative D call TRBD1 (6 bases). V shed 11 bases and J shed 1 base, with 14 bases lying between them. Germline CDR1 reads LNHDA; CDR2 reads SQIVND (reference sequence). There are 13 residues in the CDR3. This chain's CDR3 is CAATGRGNTEAFF. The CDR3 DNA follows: TGTGCCGCTACAGGGAGGGGGAACACTGAAGCTTTCTTT.

The CDR3 DNA sequence: TGTGCCAGCAGCTTGGGGACTAGTCCCTACGAGCAGTACTTC. As protein: CASSLGTSPYEQYF. V gene TRBV11-2 combines with J gene TRBJ2-7; 8 bases map to TRBD2. CDR1 is SGHAT, CDR2 FQNNGV, per germline. The CDR3 sequence is 14 residues long. After removal of 3 bases from V and 2 bases from J, the junction contained 3 bases not matched to a gene.

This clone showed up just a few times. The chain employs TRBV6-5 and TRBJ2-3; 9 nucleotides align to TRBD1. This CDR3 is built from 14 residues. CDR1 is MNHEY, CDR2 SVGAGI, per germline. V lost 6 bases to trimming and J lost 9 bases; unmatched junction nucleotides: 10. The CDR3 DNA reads TGTGCCAGCAGCTCGGACAGGGGATTGGGAACGCAGTATTTT. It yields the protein CASSSDRGLGTQYF.

The CDR3 loop is CASSKGSGAHYEQYF. The CDR3 DNA follows: TGTGCCAGCAGCAAAGGGAGCGGGGCGCACTACGAGCAGTACTTC. The chain is built from TRBV27 and TRBJ2-7; the match to TRBD2 covers 7 bases. The junction had 11 bases not matched to a gene; V was cut back by 6 bases and J by 3 bases. CDR1 and CDR2 from the germline V gene are MNHEY and SMNVEV (reference sequence). The CDR3 covers 15 residues.

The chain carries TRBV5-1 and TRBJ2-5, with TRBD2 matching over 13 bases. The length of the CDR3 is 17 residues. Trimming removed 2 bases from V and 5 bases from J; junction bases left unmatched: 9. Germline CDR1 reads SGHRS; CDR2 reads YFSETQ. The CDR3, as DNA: TGCGCCAGCAGCTTCGATTTACTAGCGGGGGGGAAGGAGACCCAGTACTTC. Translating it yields CASSFDLLAGGKETQYF. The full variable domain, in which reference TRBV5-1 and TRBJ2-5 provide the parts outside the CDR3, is KAGVTQTPRYLIKTRGQQVTLSCSPISGHRSVSWYQQTPGQGLQFLFEYFSETQRNKGNFPGRFSGRQFSNSRSEMNVSTLELGDSALYLCASSFDLLAGGKETQYFGPGTRLLVL.

CDR3 sequence (DNA): TGTGCCAGCAGCCAGGGGGCGATGAACACTGAAGCTTTCTTT. It is translated as CASSQGAMNTEAFF. The chain is built from TRBV28 and TRBJ1-1; 8 nucleotides line up with TRBD1. The germline V gene has CDR1 MDHEN and CDR2 SYDVKM. CDR3 length: 14 amino acids. Unmatched junction bases numbered 3, after V lost 6 bases and J lost 0 bases.

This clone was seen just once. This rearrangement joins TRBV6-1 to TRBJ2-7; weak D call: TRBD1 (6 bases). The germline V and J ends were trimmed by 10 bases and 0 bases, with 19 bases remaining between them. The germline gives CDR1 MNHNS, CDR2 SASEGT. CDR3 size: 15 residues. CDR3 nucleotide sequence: TGTGCCATCCGGATCCAGGACAGCCGCTCCTACGAGCAGTACTTC. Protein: CAIRIQDSRSYEQYF.

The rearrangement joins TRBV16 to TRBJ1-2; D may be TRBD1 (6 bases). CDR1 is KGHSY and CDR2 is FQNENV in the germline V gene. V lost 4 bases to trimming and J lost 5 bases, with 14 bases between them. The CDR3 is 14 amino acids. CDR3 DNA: TGTGCCAGCAGCCCAGCCAGGGGAAGTTATGGCTACACCTTC. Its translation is CASSPARGSYGYTF.